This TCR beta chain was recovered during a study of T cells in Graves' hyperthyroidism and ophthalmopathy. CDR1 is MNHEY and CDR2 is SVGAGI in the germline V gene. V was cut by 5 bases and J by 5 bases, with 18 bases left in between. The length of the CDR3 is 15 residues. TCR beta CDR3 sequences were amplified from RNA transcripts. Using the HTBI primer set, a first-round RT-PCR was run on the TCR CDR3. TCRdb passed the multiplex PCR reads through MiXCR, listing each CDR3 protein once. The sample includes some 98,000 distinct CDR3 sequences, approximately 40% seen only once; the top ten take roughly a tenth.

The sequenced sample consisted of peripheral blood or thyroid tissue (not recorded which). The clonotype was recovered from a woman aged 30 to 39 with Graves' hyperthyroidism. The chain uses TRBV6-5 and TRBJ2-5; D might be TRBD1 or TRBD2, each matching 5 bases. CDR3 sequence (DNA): TGTGCCAGCAGTCTCTACACCGGGGCAGGGGAGACCCAGTACTTC. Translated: CASSLYTGAGETQYF.